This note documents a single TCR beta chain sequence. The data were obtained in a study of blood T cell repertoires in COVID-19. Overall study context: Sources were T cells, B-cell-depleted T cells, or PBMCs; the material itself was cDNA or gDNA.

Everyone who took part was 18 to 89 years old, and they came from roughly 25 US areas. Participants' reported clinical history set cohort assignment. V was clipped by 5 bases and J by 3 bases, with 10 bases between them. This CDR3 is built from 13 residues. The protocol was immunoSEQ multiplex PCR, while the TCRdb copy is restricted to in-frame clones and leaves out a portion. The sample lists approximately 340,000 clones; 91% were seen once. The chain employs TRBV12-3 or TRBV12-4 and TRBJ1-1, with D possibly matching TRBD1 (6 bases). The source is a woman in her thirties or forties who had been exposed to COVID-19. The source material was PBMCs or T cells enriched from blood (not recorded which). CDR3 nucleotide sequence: TGTGCCAGCAGTGGACAGCGATACACTGAAGCTTTCTTT. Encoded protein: CASSGQRYTEAFF.